The sequence of this TCR beta chain was determined in a study of read filtering for tumor transcriptome and immune sequencing. This library used 300 to 450 ng RNA and molecular barcoded adaptors spanning alpha/delta and beta/gamma chains. TCRdb reprocessed the reads with MiXCR, giving one entry per CDR3 protein. This sample yields tens of thousands of distinct CDR3 sequences, of which about an eighth are seen a single time; roughly 30% belongs to the top ten. In its sample, this clonotype was seen a few times. Trimming removed 5 bases at V and 13 bases at J, with 18 bases between. Germline V CDR1 and CDR2: SEHNR, FQNEAQ (reference sequence). There are 14 residues in the CDR3.

The chain employs TRBV7-9 and TRBJ1-6; a possible D gene is TRBD1 (6 bases). The sequencing input was a population of CD138-negative cells sorted from bone marrow. This TCR was recovered from a donor aged 40 or older with multiple myeloma. The CDR3 nucleotides read TGTGCCAGCAGCCCCGGGACAAGTGAAGCCCCCCTCCACTTT. Its protein is CASSPGTSEAPLHF.